The 8 T cell receptor beta chains below come from one sample, sequenced in a study of T cell repertoires in breast cancer. Blocking oligonucleotides added to a second nested PCR suppressed unpaired genes. One entry per CDR3 protein results from TCRdb running MiXCR on the emulsion pairing reads. The sample has about 40,000 distinct CDR3 sequences; about 48% are singletons. An expanded emulsion RT-PCR with primers for all TCR V genes paired CD8+ T cell chains. The sequencing input was CD8+ T cells. These receptors were obtained from a pool of human donors with breast cancer or a healthy control (not recorded which).

A few counts support this clonotype. The V gene is TRBV20-1, the J gene TRBJ2-7; TRBD2 aligns across 7 bases. V shed 6 bases and J 0 bases; nucleotides not matched to a gene: 11. Germline V gene data show CDR1 as DFQATT and CDR2 as SNEGSKA (reference sequence). The CDR3 totals 15 residues. The CDR3 loop is CSANGGGGSSYEQYF. Written as DNA, the CDR3 is TGCAGTGCAAATGGGGGGGGAGGGAGCTCCTACGAGCAGTACTTC.

There are a few counts of this clonotype. This sequence joins TRBV6-1 and TRBJ2-3, with D unresolved. V dropped 7 bases and J dropped 0 bases, with 8 bases sitting between them. Germline V gene data show CDR1 as MNHNS and CDR2 as SASEGT. CDR3 size: 13 residues. CDR3 region: CASKAASTDTQYF. The CDR3 nucleotides are TGTGCCAGCAAGGCAGCCAGCACAGATACGCAGTATTTT.

This chain uses TRBV28 with TRBJ2-3; D is uncertain. The CDR3 is 12 amino acids. Trimming removed 8 bases from V and 2 bases from J, with 8 bases in between. The germline V gene encodes CDR1 MDHEN and CDR2 SYDVKM. CDR3 amino acids: CASLSFTDTQYF. The CDR3 coding sequence is TGTGCCAGCCTGTCTTTCACAGATACGCAGTATTTT.

In its sample, this clonotype was seen a few times. The J gene is TRBJ2-7, the V gene TRBV7-2; the match to TRBD1 covers 7 bases. V dropped 4 bases and J dropped 0; count of bases not matched to a gene: 3. The germline CDR1 and CDR2 sequences are SGHTA and FQGNSA. CDR3 length: 14 residues. CDR3 region: CASSSRQGSYEQYF. CDR3 DNA sequence: TGTGCCAGCAGCTCCCGACAGGGCTCCTACGAGCAGTACTTC.

This chain links TRBV3-1 with TRBJ1-2; 8 positions match TRBD1. The germline CDR1 and CDR2 sequences are LGHDT and YNNKEL (reference sequence). Trimming took 4 bases from V and 3 from J; bases not matched to a gene: 4. This CDR3 is built from 14 residues. CDR3 amino acids: CASSRQQGDYGYTF. CDR3 in DNA: TGTGCCAGCAGCCGTCAACAGGGGGACTATGGCTACACCTTC.

This clonotype was seen a few times. This sequence joins TRBV6-5 and TRBJ2-5; TRBD2 is a possible D gene (5 bases). The germline V gene encodes CDR1 MNHEY and CDR2 SVGAGI. The CDR3 loop spans 13 amino acids. Trimming took 0 bases from V and 4 from J, leaving 6 bases between them. The CDR3 nucleotides read TGTGCCAGCAGTTACTCGGGGAGAGAGACCCAGTACTTC. As protein: CASSYSGRETQYF.

The V gene is TRBV19, the J gene TRBJ1-6; 7 bases are a match to TRBD1. The junction had 5 bases not matched to a gene; V was cut back by 7 bases and J by 5 bases. This CDR3 comprises 14 residues. Germline CDR1 is LNHDA and CDR2 is SQIVND (reference sequence). The CDR3 sequence: CASKGDSNNSPLHF. Written as DNA, the CDR3 is TGTGCCAGTAAAGGGGACAGCAATAATTCACCCCTCCACTTT.

On this clonotype: A read error may produce the germline difference seen at one junction end. This rearrangement joins TRBV6-2 or TRBV6-3 to TRBJ2-1, with 13 bases lining up with TRBD2. The CDR3 is 16 residues long. Looked up from germline, CDR1 is MNHEY and CDR2 is SVGEGT. The CDR3 reads CASSYPGLAGSNKQFF. CDR3 bases: TGTGCCAGCAGTTACCCGGGACTAGCGGGATCCAATAAGCAGTTCTTC.